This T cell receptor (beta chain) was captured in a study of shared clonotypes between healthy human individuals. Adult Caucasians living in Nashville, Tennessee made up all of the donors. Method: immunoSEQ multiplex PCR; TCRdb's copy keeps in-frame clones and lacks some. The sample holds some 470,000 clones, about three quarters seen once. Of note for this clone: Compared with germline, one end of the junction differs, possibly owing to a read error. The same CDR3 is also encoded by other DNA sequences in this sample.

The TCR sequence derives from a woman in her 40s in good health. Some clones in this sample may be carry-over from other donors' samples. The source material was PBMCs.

The CDR3 spells CASSLQETQYF. In DNA form, the CDR3 reads TGTGCCAGCAGCTTGCAAGAGACTCAGTACTTC. The J gene is TRBJ2-5, the V gene TRBV5-6; D unresolved. The CDR3 runs 11 residues. CDR1 is SGHDT and CDR2 is YYEEEE in the germline V gene.